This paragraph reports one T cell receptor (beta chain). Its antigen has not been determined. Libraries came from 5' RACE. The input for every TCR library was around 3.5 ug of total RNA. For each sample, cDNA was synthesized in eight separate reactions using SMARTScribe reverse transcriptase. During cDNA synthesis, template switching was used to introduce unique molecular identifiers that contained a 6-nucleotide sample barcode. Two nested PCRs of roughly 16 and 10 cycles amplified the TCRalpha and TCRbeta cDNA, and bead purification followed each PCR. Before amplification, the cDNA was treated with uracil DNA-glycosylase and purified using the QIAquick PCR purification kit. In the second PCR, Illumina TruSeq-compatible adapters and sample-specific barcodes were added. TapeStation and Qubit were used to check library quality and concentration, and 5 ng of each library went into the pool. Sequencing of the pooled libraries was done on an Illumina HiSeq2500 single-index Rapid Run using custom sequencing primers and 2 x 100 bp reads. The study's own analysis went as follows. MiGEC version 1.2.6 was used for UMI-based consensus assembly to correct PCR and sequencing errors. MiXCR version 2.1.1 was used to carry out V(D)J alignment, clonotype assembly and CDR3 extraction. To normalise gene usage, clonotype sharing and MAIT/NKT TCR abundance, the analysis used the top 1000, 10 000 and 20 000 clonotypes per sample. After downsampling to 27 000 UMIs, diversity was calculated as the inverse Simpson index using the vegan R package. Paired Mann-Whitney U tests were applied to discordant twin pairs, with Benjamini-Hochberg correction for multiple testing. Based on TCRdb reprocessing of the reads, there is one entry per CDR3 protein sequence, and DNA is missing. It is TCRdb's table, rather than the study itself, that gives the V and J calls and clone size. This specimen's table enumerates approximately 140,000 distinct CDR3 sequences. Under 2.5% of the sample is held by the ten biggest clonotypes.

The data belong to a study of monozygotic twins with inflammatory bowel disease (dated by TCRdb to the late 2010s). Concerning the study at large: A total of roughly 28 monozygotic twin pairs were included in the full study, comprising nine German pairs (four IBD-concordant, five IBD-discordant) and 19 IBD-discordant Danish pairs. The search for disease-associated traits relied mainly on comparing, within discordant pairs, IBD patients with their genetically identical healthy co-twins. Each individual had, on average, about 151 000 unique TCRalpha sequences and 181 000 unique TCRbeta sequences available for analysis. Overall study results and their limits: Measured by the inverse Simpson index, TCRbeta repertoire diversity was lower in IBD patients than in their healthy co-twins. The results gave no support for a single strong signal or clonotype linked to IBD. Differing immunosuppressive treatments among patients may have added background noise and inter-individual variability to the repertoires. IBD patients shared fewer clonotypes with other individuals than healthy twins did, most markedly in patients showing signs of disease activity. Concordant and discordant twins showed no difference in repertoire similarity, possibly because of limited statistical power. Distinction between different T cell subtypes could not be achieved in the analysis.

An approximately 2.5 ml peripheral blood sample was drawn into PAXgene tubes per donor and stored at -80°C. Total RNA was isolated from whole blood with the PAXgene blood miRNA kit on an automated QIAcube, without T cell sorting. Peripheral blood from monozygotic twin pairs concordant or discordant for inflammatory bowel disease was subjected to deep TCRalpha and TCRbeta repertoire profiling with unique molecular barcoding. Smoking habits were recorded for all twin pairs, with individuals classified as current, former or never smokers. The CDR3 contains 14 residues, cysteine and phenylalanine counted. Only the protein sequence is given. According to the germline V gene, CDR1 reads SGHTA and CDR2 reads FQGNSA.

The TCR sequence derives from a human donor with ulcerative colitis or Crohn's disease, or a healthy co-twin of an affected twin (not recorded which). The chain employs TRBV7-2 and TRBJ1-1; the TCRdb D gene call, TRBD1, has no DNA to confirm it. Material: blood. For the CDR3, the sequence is CASSPRQGAWTAFF.